The next 5 T cell receptor beta chains were all read from a single sample in a study of blood T cells in healthy people across ages. Alongside a J-beta primer mix, a sample-barcoded 5' primer served in a second PCR lasting roughly 7 to 11 cycles. TCRdb re-derived calls from the 5' RACE reads in MiXCR, one entry per CDR3 protein. The sample lists about 2 million distinct CDR3 sequences, less than 50% occurring once. Sequencing was done on a sample of blood. These receptors were taken from a middle-aged woman in good health.

The chain recombines TRBV29-1 with TRBJ2-1; 7 nucleotides align to TRBD2. Germline values: CDR1 SQVTM, CDR2 ANQGSEA. With V trimmed by 6 bases and J by 0 bases, 8 bases remained unmatched. The length of the CDR3 is 15 residues. The CDR3 coding sequence is TGCAGCGTCTTGGGAGGGAAGAGCTCCTACAATGAGCAGTTCTTC. It specifies CSVLGGKSSYNEQFF.

This clonotype was counted ten times or more. This chain links TRBV7-2 with TRBJ2-6; D call uncertain. This CDR3 has 14 amino acids. The ends were cut back, 5 bases at V and 0 bases at J, with 5 bases in the middle. Germline V gene data show CDR1 as SGHTA and CDR2 as FQGNSA. CDR3 region: CASSADSGANVLTF. Written as DNA, the CDR3 is TGTGCCAGCAGCGCAGACTCTGGGGCCAACGTCCTGACTTTC. The complete variable domain, with remaining parts taken from reference TRBV7-2 and TRBJ2-6, reads GAGVSQSPSNKVTEKGKDVELRCDPISGHTALYWYRQSLGQGLEFLIYFQGNSAPDKSGLPSDRFSAERTGGSVSTLTIQRTQQEDSAVYLCASSADSGANVLTFGAGSRLTVL.

The rearrangement joins TRBV12-3 or TRBV12-4 to TRBJ2-2; D may be TRBD1 (6 bases). The CDR3 loop spans 14 amino acids. V was shortened by 3 bases and J by 7 bases, with 12 bases between the two germline ends. Here the CDR3 reads CASSFQGINGELFF. As DNA, the CDR3 is TGTGCCAGCAGTTTTCAGGGGATAAACGGGGAGCTGTTTTTT.

V is TRBV6-2 or TRBV6-3 and J is TRBJ2-5; TRBD2 aligns across 10 bases. Looked up from germline, CDR1 is MNHEY and CDR2 is SVGEGT. This CDR3 contains 13 residues. V shed 7 bases and J 4 bases; nucleotides not matched to a gene: 3. The CDR3 region is CASNLAGAETQYF. The CDR3 nucleotides read TGTGCCAGCAATCTAGCGGGGGCAGAGACCCAGTACTTC.

This sequence joins TRBV12-3 or TRBV12-4 and TRBJ1-2, with D possibly matching TRBD1 (5 bases). The CDR3 has 13 residues. The V end was cut by 2 bases, the J end by 12 bases, with 16 bases between. CDR3 in DNA: TGTGCCAGCAGTTTAACGCAGCAGGGTGTCAACACCTTC. Its protein product is CASSLTQQGVNTF.